The source of this T cell receptor (beta chain) is a study of Graves' ophthalmopathy and Graves' hyperthyroidism. Study-wide findings and caveats: Classification of ophthalmopathy versus stable hyperthyroidism by a 13-signature model yielded around 88% sensitivity and roughly 80% specificity.

Amplifying from RNA transcripts, the study obtained TCR beta CDR3 regions. Following a first-round RT-PCR that used HTBI primers, a second-round multiplex PCR was carried out. TCRdb independently ran MiXCR on the multiplex PCR reads; one entry per CDR3 protein. This table holds hundreds of thousands of distinct CDR3 sequences, approximately 39% found once. Germline-derived CDR1 and CDR2 are LNHNV and YYDKDF (reference sequence). The CDR3 covers 14 residues. Trimming took 6 bases from V and 5 from J; bases not matched to a gene: 4. Patients were diagnosed from clinical symptoms, serum thyroxine, TRAb, thyroid ultrasound and orbital computed tomography. In the case of this clonotype: Its antigen is undetermined.

The sequenced sample was peripheral blood. The source is an adult man with Graves' ophthalmopathy. V gene TRBV15 combines with J gene TRBJ1-4; 9 bases align to TRBD1. CDR3 sequence (DNA): TGTGCCACCAGGACCGGGACAGGGAATGAAAAACTGTTTTTT. It yields the protein CATRTGTGNEKLFF.